This is a list of T cell receptor beta chains from one sample in a study of response to subunit inactivated influenza vaccine. A single record per CDR3 protein comes from TCRdb applying MiXCR to the RT-PCR reads. The sample shows some 160,000 distinct CDR3 sequences, approximately 10% of them seen only once. Sequences were derived from non-naive T cells sorted from PBMCs, sampled 40 to 50 days after vaccination. The receptors come from a man aged 50-59 years who received an inactivated influenza vaccine. The CDR3 runs from the conserved cysteine through the conserved F or W. The order of the fields is V gene, J gene, clone size, D gene, CDR3 DNA, CDR3 protein. A D gene is named only where the DNA matches it firmly. Size is stated for part of the rows, as once, few or many counts, or as a class when the clone is expanded.

V gene: TRBV11-3
J gene: TRBJ2-3
clone size: few
D gene: .
CDR3 DNA: TGTGCCAGCAGCCTATTCACCGGTAGTGCAGATACGCAGTATTTT
CDR3 protein: CASSLFTGSADTQYF

V gene: TRBV28
J gene: TRBJ2-1
clone size: .
D gene: TRBD2
CDR3 DNA: TGTGCCAGCAGTCCATCCGGGAGGCCCTACAATGAGCAGTTCTTC
CDR3 protein: CASSPSGRPYNEQFF

V gene: TRBV19
J gene: TRBJ1-2
clone size: .
D gene: TRBD1
CDR3 DNA: TGTGCCGTGGGGAGGGGGCGAAGAGGCTACACCTTC
CDR3 protein: CAVGRGRRGYTF

V gene: TRBV6-1
J gene: TRBJ1-2
clone size: .
D gene: .
CDR3 DNA: TGTGCCAGCATGAGACAGATCTATGGCTACACCTTC
CDR3 protein: CASMRQIYGYTF

V gene: TRBV3-1
J gene: TRBJ1-1
clone size: .
D gene: .
CDR3 DNA: TGTGCCAGCAGCCAGACCTTGAACACTGAAGCTTTCTTT
CDR3 protein: CASSQTLNTEAFF

V gene: TRBV20-1
J gene: TRBJ2-7
clone size: .
D gene: .
CDR3 DNA: TGCAGTGCTGGGAAAGGGCCTAGCAGAAGCTACGAGCAGTACTTC
CDR3 protein: CSAGKGPSRSYEQYF

V gene: TRBV28
J gene: TRBJ2-1
clone size: many
D gene: TRBD2
CDR3 DNA: TGTGCCAGCCGAGCGGGATTAACCTACAATGAGCAGTTCTTC
CDR3 protein: CASRAGLTYNEQFF

V gene: TRBV28
J gene: TRBJ2-5
clone size: few
D gene: .
CDR3 DNA: TGTGCCAGCCGTCACAAGGACACCCGTGGTGGGACCCAGTACTTC
CDR3 protein: CASRHKDTRGGTQYF

V gene: TRBV7-9
J gene: TRBJ2-7
clone size: .
D gene: .
CDR3 DNA: TGTGCCAGCAGCTCCGGGACCTACATCTACGAGCAGTACTTC
CDR3 protein: CASSSGTYIYEQYF

V gene: TRBV6-2/TRBV6-3
J gene: TRBJ2-7
clone size: many
D gene: .
CDR3 DNA: TGTGCCAGCAGTTACAGGAATTCCTACGAGCAGTACTTC
CDR3 protein: CASSYRNSYEQYF

V gene: TRBV4-3
J gene: TRBJ2-3
clone size: .
D gene: .
CDR3 DNA: TGCGCCAGCAGCCAAGTTGGGGTAGCCACAGATACGCAGTATTTT
CDR3 protein: CASSQVGVATDTQYF

V gene: TRBV7-8
J gene: TRBJ1-6
clone size: many
D gene: .
CDR3 DNA: TGTGCCAGCAGCTTACGCAGGGGTGCACCCCTCCACTTT
CDR3 protein: CASSLRRGAPLHF

V gene: TRBV6-2/TRBV6-3
J gene: TRBJ2-2
clone size: .
D gene: TRBD2
CDR3 DNA: TGTGCCAGCAGTTTCGCAATGACTAGCGGATTAACCGGGGAGCTGTTTTTT
CDR3 protein: CASSFAMTSGLTGELFF

V gene: TRBV5-1
J gene: TRBJ2-5
clone size: many
D gene: .
CDR3 DNA: TGCGCCAGCAGCTTCCACCGAGGACTGCAAGAGACCCAGTACTTC
CDR3 protein: CASSFHRGLQETQYF

V gene: TRBV6-1
J gene: TRBJ1-6
clone size: .
D gene: .
CDR3 DNA: TGTGCCAGCAGTGATTTAGGGAAGTGGTCACCCCTCCACTTT
CDR3 protein: CASSDLGKWSPLHF

V gene: TRBV15
J gene: TRBJ2-3
clone size: .
D gene: TRBD1
CDR3 DNA: TGTGCCACCGAAAGAACAGAAACGAGGGGGCGAACCACAGATACGCAGTATTTT
CDR3 protein: CATERTETRGRTTDTQYF

V gene: TRBV20-1
J gene: TRBJ2-6
clone size: .
D gene: .
CDR3 DNA: TGCAGTGCTGTCCAACTCTCTGGGGCCAACGTCCTGACTTTC
CDR3 protein: CSAVQLSGANVLTF

V gene: TRBV12-3/TRBV12-4
J gene: TRBJ2-5
clone size: few
D gene: TRBD1
CDR3 DNA: TGTGCCAGCAGTCCGGGACAGGGAGGCCAAGAGACCCAGTACTTC
CDR3 protein: CASSPGQGGQETQYF

V gene: TRBV20-1
J gene: TRBJ2-3
clone size: few
D gene: .
CDR3 DNA: TGCAGTGCTAGCGGGAGCCCGCCAACAGATACGCAGTATTTT
CDR3 protein: CSASGSPPTDTQYF

V gene: TRBV7-6
J gene: TRBJ1-2
clone size: many
D gene: .
CDR3 DNA: TGTGCCAGCAGCTTAGGAGGGGTGGATAACTATGGCTACACCTTC
CDR3 protein: CASSLGGVDNYGYTF

V gene: TRBV20-1
J gene: TRBJ1-6
clone size: many
D gene: .
CDR3 DNA: TGCAGTGCTAGAGATCCCGCAGGGGCCTCACCCCTCCACTTT
CDR3 protein: CSARDPAGASPLHF

V gene: TRBV27
J gene: TRBJ2-2
clone size: .
D gene: .
CDR3 DNA: TGTGCCAGCAGTTTGATGCGGGTGAACACCGGGGAGCTGTTTTTT
CDR3 protein: CASSLMRVNTGELFF

V gene: TRBV3-1
J gene: TRBJ1-5
clone size: many
D gene: .
CDR3 DNA: TGTGCCAGCAGCCAAGAGGTAGGGGGACCCCAGCATTTT
CDR3 protein: CASSQEVGGPQHF

V gene: TRBV6-5
J gene: TRBJ1-5
clone size: .
D gene: .
CDR3 DNA: TGTGCCAGCAGTTCTTCATATAGCAATCAGCCCCAGCATTTT
CDR3 protein: CASSSSYSNQPQHF

V gene: TRBV30
J gene: TRBJ2-1
clone size: .
D gene: TRBD2
CDR3 DNA: TGTGCCTGGAGTGTAACATGGCCTAGCGGTAATGAGCAGTTCTTC
CDR3 protein: CAWSVTWPSGNEQFF

V gene: TRBV9
J gene: TRBJ2-5
clone size: .
D gene: TRBD2
CDR3 DNA: TGTGCCAGCAGCGTAGCTGTTAGCGGGAGGGGAGAAGAGACCCAGTACTTC
CDR3 protein: CASSVAVSGRGEETQYF

V gene: TRBV4-2
J gene: TRBJ2-1
clone size: few
D gene: .
CDR3 DNA: TGTGCCAGCAGCCAAGCGCAGGGGAAGGCTAGTGAGCAGTTCTTC
CDR3 protein: CASSQAQGKASEQFF

V gene: TRBV25-1
J gene: TRBJ1-6
clone size: few
D gene: .
CDR3 DNA: TGTGCCAGCCGAGGGGAGACAGCAAATTCACCCCTCCACTTT
CDR3 protein: CASRGETANSPLHF

V gene: TRBV11-3
J gene: TRBJ2-1
clone size: few
D gene: .
CDR3 DNA: TGTGCCAGCAGCTTAGGTTCGGGGATGGATGAGCAGTTCTTC
CDR3 protein: CASSLGSGMDEQFF

V gene: TRBV6-1
J gene: TRBJ1-1
clone size: few
D gene: .
CDR3 DNA: TGTGCCAGCAGTGGAGCTTTTGGGACACCGAACACTGAAGCTTTCTTT
CDR3 protein: CASSGAFGTPNTEAFF

V gene: TRBV6-2/TRBV6-3
J gene: TRBJ2-5
clone size: many
D gene: TRBD2
CDR3 DNA: TGTGCCAGCAGAAGACTAGCGGGACAAGAGACCCAGTACTTC
CDR3 protein: CASRRLAGQETQYF

V gene: TRBV6-1
J gene: TRBJ2-3
clone size: .
D gene: .
CDR3 DNA: TGTGCCAGCAGTAGTCAGCCAACGAGAACAGATACGCAGTATTTT
CDR3 protein: CASSSQPTRTDTQYF

V gene: TRBV6-4
J gene: TRBJ2-1
clone size: once
D gene: .
CDR3 DNA: TGTGCCAGCAGCACCGCTTTGACCAGCTCCTACAATGAGCAGTTCTTC
CDR3 protein: CASSTALTSSYNEQFF

V gene: TRBV12-3/TRBV12-4
J gene: TRBJ1-6
clone size: .
D gene: TRBD1
CDR3 DNA: TGTGCCAGCAGATCTCAGGGGGCTCTCAATTCACCCCTCCACTTT
CDR3 protein: CASRSQGALNSPLHF

V gene: TRBV9
J gene: TRBJ2-7
clone size: few
D gene: .
CDR3 DNA: TGTGCCAGCAGCGTAGAATGGGACTCCGTCTACGAGCAGTACTTC
CDR3 protein: CASSVEWDSVYEQYF

V gene: TRBV20-1
J gene: TRBJ2-1
clone size: few
D gene: .
CDR3 DNA: TGCAGTGCTATAGAGGGGGGGTACTATTCCTACAATGAGCAGTTCTTC
CDR3 protein: CSAIEGGYYSYNEQFF

V gene: TRBV20-1
J gene: TRBJ1-2
clone size: few
D gene: .
CDR3 DNA: TGCAGTGCTAGACCGTGGGACGGGACCGAAGCTAACTATGGCTACACCTTC
CDR3 protein: CSARPWDGTEANYGYTF

V gene: TRBV18
J gene: TRBJ2-3
clone size: .
D gene: TRBD2
CDR3 DNA: TGTGCCAGCTCACCAAATAGCGGGGGCACAGATACGCAGTATTTT
CDR3 protein: CASSPNSGGTDTQYF

V gene: TRBV4-3
J gene: TRBJ2-2
clone size: many
D gene: .
CDR3 DNA: TGCGCCAGCAGCCCACTTGGAATCTCGAACACCGGGGAGCTGTTTTTT
CDR3 protein: CASSPLGISNTGELFF

V gene: TRBV5-1
J gene: TRBJ1-1
clone size: many
D gene: .
CDR3 DNA: TGCGCCAGCAGCTCACAGGGTCTGGAGAACACTGAAGCTTTCTTT
CDR3 protein: CASSSQGLENTEAFF

V gene: TRBV27
J gene: TRBJ2-6
clone size: few
D gene: .
CDR3 DNA: TGTGCCAGCAGTTCCCCAACCCCTTCCTCTGGGGCCAACGTCCTGACTTTC
CDR3 protein: CASSSPTPSSGANVLTF

V gene: TRBV5-1
J gene: TRBJ1-5
clone size: many
D gene: .
CDR3 DNA: TGCGCCAGCAGCTTGGGAAATAGCAATCAGCCCCAGCATTTT
CDR3 protein: CASSLGNSNQPQHF

V gene: TRBV4-1
J gene: TRBJ2-3
clone size: many
D gene: .
CDR3 DNA: TGCGCCAGCAGCCAAGTGAGCGGCTACGTAGATACGCAGTATTTT
CDR3 protein: CASSQVSGYVDTQYF

V gene: TRBV5-5
J gene: TRBJ2-5
clone size: many
D gene: .
CDR3 DNA: TGTGCCAGCAGCCCTCGACACACGTACCAAGAGACCCAGTACTTC
CDR3 protein: CASSPRHTYQETQYF

V gene: TRBV3-1
J gene: TRBJ2-2
clone size: .
D gene: TRBD2
CDR3 DNA: TGTGCCAGCAGCCCCTTAGCGGGAGGTGGGACCGGGGAGCTGTTTTTT
CDR3 protein: CASSPLAGGGTGELFF

V gene: TRBV6-1
J gene: TRBJ2-1
clone size: few
D gene: TRBD1
CDR3 DNA: TGTGCCAGCAGTGCGGACAGGTATTGGTACAATGAGCAGTTCTTC
CDR3 protein: CASSADRYWYNEQFF

V gene: TRBV5-8
J gene: TRBJ2-7
clone size: .
D gene: TRBD1
CDR3 DNA: TGTGCCAGCAGCTTTGTTCTTGGGACAGGCGGCGTTGAGCAGTACTTC
CDR3 protein: CASSFVLGTGGVEQYF

V gene: TRBV14
J gene: TRBJ2-2
clone size: .
D gene: .
CDR3 DNA: TGTGCCAGCAGCCAAGAAGAGTTAGGATTGACCGGGGAGCTGTTTTTT
CDR3 protein: CASSQEELGLTGELFF

V gene: TRBV7-6
J gene: TRBJ2-3
clone size: .
D gene: TRBD2
CDR3 DNA: TGTGCCAGCAGCTCCCGGACTAGCGGGGGCGGGGATACGCAGTATTTT
CDR3 protein: CASSSRTSGGGDTQYF

V gene: TRBV4-2
J gene: TRBJ1-5
clone size: few
D gene: .
CDR3 DNA: TGTGCCAGCAGCCAAGATCTTGAGGACATCGGGCAGCCCCAGCATTTT
CDR3 protein: CASSQDLEDIGQPQHF

V gene: TRBV9
J gene: TRBJ2-3
clone size: many
D gene: .
CDR3 DNA: TGTGCCAGCAGCGTAGGTTCACAGGGAATAATAGATACGCAGTATTTT
CDR3 protein: CASSVGSQGIIDTQYF

V gene: TRBV14
J gene: TRBJ1-2
clone size: few
D gene: TRBD1
CDR3 DNA: TGTGCCAGCAGCCAATCGACAGGGAACTATGGCTACACCTTC
CDR3 protein: CASSQSTGNYGYTF

V gene: TRBV11-2
J gene: TRBJ2-1
clone size: .
D gene: TRBD2
CDR3 DNA: TGTGCCACCACCTGGGGGGGACTAGCGGGAGGGGGCTACAATGAGCAGTTCTTC
CDR3 protein: CATTWGGLAGGGYNEQFF

V gene: TRBV19
J gene: TRBJ1-1
clone size: few
D gene: TRBD1
CDR3 DNA: TGTGCCAGTAGACGGACAGGAAACACTGAAGCTTTCTTT
CDR3 protein: CASRRTGNTEAFF

V gene: TRBV7-2
J gene: TRBJ2-1
clone size: many
D gene: .
CDR3 DNA: TGTGCCAGCAGCTTAGCGGGGGACACCTACAATGAGCAGTTCTTC
CDR3 protein: CASSLAGDTYNEQFF

V gene: TRBV7-2
J gene: TRBJ2-7
clone size: many
D gene: .
CDR3 DNA: TGTGCCAGCAGCTACCGGGAGAGGTACGAGCAGTACTTC
CDR3 protein: CASSYRERYEQYF

V gene: TRBV20-1
J gene: TRBJ2-4
clone size: many
D gene: .
CDR3 DNA: TGCAGTGCTAGAGATCGTTTAACGGTCGGAGGAGCCAAAAACATTCAGTACTTC
CDR3 protein: CSARDRLTVGGAKNIQYF

V gene: TRBV20-1
J gene: TRBJ1-1
clone size: many
D gene: .
CDR3 DNA: TGCAGTGCTAGACTCAGAGGGGTTTGGACTGAAGCTTTCTTT
CDR3 protein: CSARLRGVWTEAFF

V gene: TRBV20-1
J gene: TRBJ2-1
clone size: few
D gene: TRBD2
CDR3 DNA: TGCAGTGCTAGAGATGCGCGGCTAGCGGGGGGGCGTGAGCAGTTCTTC
CDR3 protein: CSARDARLAGGREQFF

V gene: TRBV7-2
J gene: TRBJ2-7
clone size: .
D gene: .
CDR3 DNA: TGTGCCAGCGGCTTCGGCCGGGCCTACGAGCAGTACTTC
CDR3 protein: CASGFGRAYEQYF